Sequencing of this TCR beta chain was carried out in a study of blood T cell repertoires in COVID-19. Overall study context: Material from acute and convalescent COVID-19 was sourced from the United States, Italy and Spain.

This CDR3 is 18 amino acids long. Germline trimming cut 8 bases from V and 5 bases from J; bases unmatched to any gene: 12. Germline CDR1 LNHDA, CDR2 SQIVND (reference sequence). In the study's own analysis: Nucleated cell number was recorded as an estimate derived from reference gene primer amplification. Here immunoSEQ multiplex PCR was the method, and the copy in TCRdb shows in-frame clones only, minus some. D and trimming were read from the DNA, whereas the V and J calls and clone size are those reported in that table. The sample includes about 260,000 clones, approximately 89% of them seen just once.

The sequencing sample was made of peripheral blood. The chain recombines TRBV19 with TRBJ2-2; the match to TRBD2 covers 15 bases. The clonotype was recovered from a woman aged 45-65 years with acute or convalescent COVID-19. CDR3 in DNA: TGTGCCAGTGATGGACTAGCGGGAGGGCCGGGACGGACCGGGGAGCTGTTTTTT. Protein sequence: CASDGLAGGPGRTGELFF.